This T cell receptor (beta chain) was observed in a study of T-cell reconstitution after alpha-beta-depleted transplantation in children. This clonotype was counted a few times. No antigen is known for it. Whole-study results and caveats: Some patients showed high day-60 TCRbeta diversity, which derived from surviving recipient T cells and thymic progenitors. The main origin of T-cell counts and diversity one year after transplant was newly produced T cells. Expanded graft clones numbering several hundred reportedly gave rise to alpha-beta T cells about two months after transplant.

This CDR3 contains 15 residues. V dropped 0 bases and J dropped 0 bases, with 9 bases sitting between them. The V gene's germline CDR1 is LNHNV and CDR2 YYDKDF (reference sequence). Using unique molecular identifiers, the investigators prepared the TCRbeta library. TCRdb reanalysed the PCR reads using MiXCR and keeps one entry per CDR3 protein. The sample lists roughly 790,000 distinct CDR3 sequences; less than 20% were seen once. The specimen comprised PBMCs, mostly from graft donor cells, sampled 360 days after TCRalphabeta/CD19-depleted stem cell transplant. The clonotype comes from a male patient between 5 and 17 years old who had a stem cell transplant for acute lymphoblastic leukemia, so the T cells may come from the graft donor. This chain uses TRBV15 with TRBJ2-7; no clear D. CDR3 nucleotide sequence: TGTGCCACCAGCAGAGAAGGCAGTGGCTCCTACGAGCAGTACTTC. Encoded protein: CATSREGSGSYEQYF.